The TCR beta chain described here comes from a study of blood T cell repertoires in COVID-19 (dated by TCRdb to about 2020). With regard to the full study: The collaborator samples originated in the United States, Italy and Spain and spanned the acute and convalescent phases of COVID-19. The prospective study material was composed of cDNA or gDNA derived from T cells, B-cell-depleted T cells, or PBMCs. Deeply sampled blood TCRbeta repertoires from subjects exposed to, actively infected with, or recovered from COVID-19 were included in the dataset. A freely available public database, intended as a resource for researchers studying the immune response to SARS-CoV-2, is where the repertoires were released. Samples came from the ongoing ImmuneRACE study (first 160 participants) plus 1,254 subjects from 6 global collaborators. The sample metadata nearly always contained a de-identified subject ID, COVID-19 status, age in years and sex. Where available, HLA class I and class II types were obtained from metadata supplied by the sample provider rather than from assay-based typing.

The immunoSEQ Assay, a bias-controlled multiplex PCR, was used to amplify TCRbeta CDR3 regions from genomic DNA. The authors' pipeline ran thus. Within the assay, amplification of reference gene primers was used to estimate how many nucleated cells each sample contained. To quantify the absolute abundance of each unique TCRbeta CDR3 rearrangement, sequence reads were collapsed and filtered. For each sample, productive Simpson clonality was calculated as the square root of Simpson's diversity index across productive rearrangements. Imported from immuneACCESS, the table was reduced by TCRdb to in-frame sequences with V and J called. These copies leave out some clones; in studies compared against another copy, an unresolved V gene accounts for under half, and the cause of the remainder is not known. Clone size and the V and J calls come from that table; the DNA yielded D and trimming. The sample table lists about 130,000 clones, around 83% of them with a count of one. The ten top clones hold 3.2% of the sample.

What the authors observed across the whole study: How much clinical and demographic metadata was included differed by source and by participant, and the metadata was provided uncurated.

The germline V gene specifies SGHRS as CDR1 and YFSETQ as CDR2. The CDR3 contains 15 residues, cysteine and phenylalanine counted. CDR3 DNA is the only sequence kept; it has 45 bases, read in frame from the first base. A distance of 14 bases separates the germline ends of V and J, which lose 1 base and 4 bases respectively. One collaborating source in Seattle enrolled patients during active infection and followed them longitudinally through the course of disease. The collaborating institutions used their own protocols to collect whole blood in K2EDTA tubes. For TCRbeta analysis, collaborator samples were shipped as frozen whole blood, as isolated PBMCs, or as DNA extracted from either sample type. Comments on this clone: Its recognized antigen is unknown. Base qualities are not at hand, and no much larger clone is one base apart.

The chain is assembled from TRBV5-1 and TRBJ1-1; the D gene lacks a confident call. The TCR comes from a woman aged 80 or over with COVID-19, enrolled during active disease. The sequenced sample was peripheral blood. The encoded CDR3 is CASSLLNREGTEAFF. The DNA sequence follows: TGCGCCAGCAGCTTGCTTAATCGGGAGGGCACTGAAGCTTTCTTT.